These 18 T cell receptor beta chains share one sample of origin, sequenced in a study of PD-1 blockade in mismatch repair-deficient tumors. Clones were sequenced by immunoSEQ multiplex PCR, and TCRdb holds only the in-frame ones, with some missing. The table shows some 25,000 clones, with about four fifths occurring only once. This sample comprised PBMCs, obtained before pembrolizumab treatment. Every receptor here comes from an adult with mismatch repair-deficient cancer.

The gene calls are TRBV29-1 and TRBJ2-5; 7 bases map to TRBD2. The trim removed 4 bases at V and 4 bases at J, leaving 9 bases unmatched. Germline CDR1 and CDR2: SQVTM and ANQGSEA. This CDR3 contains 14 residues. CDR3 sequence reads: CSVVGAGAGETQYF. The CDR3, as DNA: TGCAGCGTTGTAGGGGCGGGAGCGGGAGAGACCCAGTACTTC. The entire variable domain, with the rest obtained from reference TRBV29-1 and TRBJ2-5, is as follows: SAVISQKPSRDICQRGTSLTIQCQVDSQVTMMFWYRQQPGQSLTLIATANQGSEATYESGFVIDKFPISRPNLTFSTLTVSNMSPEDSSIYLCSVVGAGAGETQYFGPGTRLLVL.

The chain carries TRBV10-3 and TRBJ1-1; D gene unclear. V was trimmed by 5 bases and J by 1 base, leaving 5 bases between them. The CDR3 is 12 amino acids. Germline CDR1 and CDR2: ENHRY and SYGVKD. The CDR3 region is CAISRKNTEAFF. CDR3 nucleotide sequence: TGTGCCATCAGTCGTAAGAACACTGAAGCTTTCTTT.

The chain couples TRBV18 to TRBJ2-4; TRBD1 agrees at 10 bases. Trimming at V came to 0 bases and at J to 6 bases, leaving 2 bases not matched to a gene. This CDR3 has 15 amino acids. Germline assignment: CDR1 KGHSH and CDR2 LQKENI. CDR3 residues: CASSPPGQGTNIQYF. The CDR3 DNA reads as TGTGCCAGCTCACCACCGGGACAGGGGACAAACATTCAGTACTTC.

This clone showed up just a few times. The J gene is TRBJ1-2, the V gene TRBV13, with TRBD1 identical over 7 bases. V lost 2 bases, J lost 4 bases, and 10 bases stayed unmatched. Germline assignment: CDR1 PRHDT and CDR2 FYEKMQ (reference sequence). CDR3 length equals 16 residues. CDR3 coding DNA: TGTGCCAGCAGCTTAAAGATGCACCGGGACAGCTATGGCTACACCTTC. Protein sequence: CASSLKMHRDSYGYTF.

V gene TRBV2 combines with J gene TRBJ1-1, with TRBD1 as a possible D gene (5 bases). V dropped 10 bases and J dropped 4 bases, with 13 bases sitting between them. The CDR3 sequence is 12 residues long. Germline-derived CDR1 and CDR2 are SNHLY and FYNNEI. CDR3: CANRFGGTEAFF. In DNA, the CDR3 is TGTGCCAACAGGTTCGGGGGCACTGAAGCTTTCTTT.

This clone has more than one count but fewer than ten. The CDR3 nucleotides are TGTGCCAGCAGTTTCCTCTACGAGCAGTACTTC. Translating it yields CASSFLYEQYF. The chain links TRBV2 to TRBJ2-7; no clear D. This CDR3 has 11 amino acids. Trimming removed 5 bases at V and 3 bases at J, with 5 bases between. Looked up from germline, CDR1 is SNHLY and CDR2 is FYNNEI.

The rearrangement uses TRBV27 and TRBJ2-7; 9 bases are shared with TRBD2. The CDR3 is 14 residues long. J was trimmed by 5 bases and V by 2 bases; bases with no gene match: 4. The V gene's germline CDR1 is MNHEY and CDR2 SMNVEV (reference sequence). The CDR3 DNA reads TGTGCCAGCAGTTTAGCGGGAGGGCCCAACGAGCAGTACTTC. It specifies CASSLAGGPNEQYF.

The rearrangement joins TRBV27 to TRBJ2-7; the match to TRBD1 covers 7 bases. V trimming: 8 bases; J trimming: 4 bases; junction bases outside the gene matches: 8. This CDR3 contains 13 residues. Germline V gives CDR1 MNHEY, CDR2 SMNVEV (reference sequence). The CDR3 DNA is TGTGCCAGCCGGCTCACAGGGGTGTACGAGCAGTACTTC. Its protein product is CASRLTGVYEQYF.

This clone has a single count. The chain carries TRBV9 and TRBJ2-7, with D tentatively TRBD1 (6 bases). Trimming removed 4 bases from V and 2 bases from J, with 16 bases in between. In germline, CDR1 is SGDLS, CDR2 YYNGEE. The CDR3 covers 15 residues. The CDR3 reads CASSPEPGQTYEQYF. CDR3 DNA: TGTGCCAGCAGCCCGGAACCTGGACAGACCTACGAGCAGTACTTC. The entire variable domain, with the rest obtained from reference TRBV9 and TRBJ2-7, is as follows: DSGVTQTPKHLITATGQRVTLRCSPRSGDLSVYWYQQSLDQGLQFLIQYYNGEERAKGNILERFSAQQFPDLHSELNLSSLELGDSALYFCASSPEPGQTYEQYFGPGTRLTVT.

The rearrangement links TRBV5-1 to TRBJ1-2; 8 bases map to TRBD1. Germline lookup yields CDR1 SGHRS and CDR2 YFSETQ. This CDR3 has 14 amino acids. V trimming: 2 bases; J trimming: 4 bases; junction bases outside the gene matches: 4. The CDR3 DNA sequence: TGCGCCAGCAGCTTTAACAGGGGGGGCTATGGCTACACCTTC. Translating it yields CASSFNRGGYGYTF.

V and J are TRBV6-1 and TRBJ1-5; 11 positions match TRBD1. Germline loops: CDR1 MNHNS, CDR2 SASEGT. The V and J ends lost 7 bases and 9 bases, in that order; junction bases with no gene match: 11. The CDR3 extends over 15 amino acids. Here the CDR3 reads CASILDRTGGSPQHF. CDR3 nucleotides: TGTGCCAGCATTCTTGATAGGACAGGGGGCTCGCCCCAGCATTTT.

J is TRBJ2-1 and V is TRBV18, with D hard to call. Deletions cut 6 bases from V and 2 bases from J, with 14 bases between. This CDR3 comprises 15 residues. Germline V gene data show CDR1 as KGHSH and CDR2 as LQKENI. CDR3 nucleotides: TGTGCCAGCTCTCCGAAAAGGCTAGCCTACAATGAGCAGTTCTTC. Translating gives CASSPKRLAYNEQFF.

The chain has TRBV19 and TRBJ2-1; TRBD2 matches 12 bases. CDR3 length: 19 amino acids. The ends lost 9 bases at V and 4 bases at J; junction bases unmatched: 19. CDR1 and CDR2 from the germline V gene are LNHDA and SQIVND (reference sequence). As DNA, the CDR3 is TGTGCCAGCCCTATAACTCTACTAGCGGGAGGAACTAGTTACAATGAGCAGTTCTTC. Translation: CASPITLLAGGTSYNEQFF.

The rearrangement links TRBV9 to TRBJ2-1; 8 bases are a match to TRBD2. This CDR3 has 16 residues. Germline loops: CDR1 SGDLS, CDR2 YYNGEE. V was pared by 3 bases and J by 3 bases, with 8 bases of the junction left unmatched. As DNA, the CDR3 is TGTGCCAGCAGCGCCGGGACCGGGACTAGCTACAATGAGCAGTTCTTC. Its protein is CASSAGTGTSYNEQFF.

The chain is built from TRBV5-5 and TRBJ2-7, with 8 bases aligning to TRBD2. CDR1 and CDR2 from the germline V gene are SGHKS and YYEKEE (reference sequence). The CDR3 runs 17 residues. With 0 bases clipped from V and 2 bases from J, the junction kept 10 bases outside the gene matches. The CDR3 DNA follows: TGTGCCAGCAGCTTGGTCGCGGCTAGCGGGTCTACCTACGAGCAGTACTTC. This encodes CASSLVAASGSTYEQYF.

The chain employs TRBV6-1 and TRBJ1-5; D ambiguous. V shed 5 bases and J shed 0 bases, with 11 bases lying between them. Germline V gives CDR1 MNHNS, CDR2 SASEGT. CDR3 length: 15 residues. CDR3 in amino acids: CASSPQEYSNQPQHF. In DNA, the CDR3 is TGTGCCAGCAGTCCCCAGGAATATAGCAATCAGCCCCAGCATTTT.

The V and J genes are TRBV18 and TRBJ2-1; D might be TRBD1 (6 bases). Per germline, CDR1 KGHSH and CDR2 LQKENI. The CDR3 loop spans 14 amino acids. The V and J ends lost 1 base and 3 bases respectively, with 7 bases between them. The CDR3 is CASSPQDSYNEQFF. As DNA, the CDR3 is TGTGCCAGCTCACCACAGGACAGCTACAATGAGCAGTTCTTC.

CDR3 protein: CASSIVGGTYNEQFF. CDR3 in DNA: TGTGCCAGTAGTATAGTGGGCGGGACCTACAATGAGCAGTTCTTC. This chain connects TRBV19 to TRBJ2-1, with D perhaps matching TRBD2 (6 bases). Germline-derived CDR1 and CDR2 are LNHDA and SQIVND (reference sequence). CDR3 length: 15 amino acids. The V and J ends lost 1 base and 2 bases respectively, with 9 bases between them. Combining the CDR3 with reference TRBV19 and TRBJ2-1 gives the whole variable domain DGGITQSPKYLFRKEGQNVTLSCEQNLNHDAMYWYRQDPGQGLRLIYYSQIVNDFQKGDIAEGYSVSREKKESFPLTVTSAQKNPTAFYLCASSIVGGTYNEQFFGPGTRLTVL.